Below, one T cell receptor (beta chain) is given with its context. Assay used: immunoSEQ multiplex PCR; TCRdb lists only in-frame clones, some missing. The repertoire holds 350,000 to 450,000 clones, with 75% to 90% as singletons. Per the germline V gene, CDR1 is MNHEY and CDR2 is SVGAGI. The V and J ends lost 4 bases and 5 bases, in that order; junction bases with no gene match: 7. The CDR3 extends over 14 amino acids. This sample is part of a study of blood T cell repertoires in COVID-19. Sequencing used peripheral blood. The chain recombines TRBV6-5 with TRBJ2-5; 7 positions match TRBD2. The receptor was isolated from a woman aged 55 to 70 with COVID-19, enrolled during active disease. This CDR3 reads CASSFLAERETQYF. DNA for the CDR3: TGTGCCAGCAGTTTCCTAGCGGAGCGGGAGACCCAGTACTTC.